This is a list of T cell receptor beta chains from one sample in a study of CD8+ T cells in alopecia areata. The protocol was immunoSEQ multiplex PCR, while the TCRdb copy is restricted to in-frame clones and leaves out a portion. The sample yields some 130,000 clones, roughly 61% seen once. The sequencing used CD4+ T cells sorted from blood, collected at week 0. The receptors originated from a human donor with alopecia areata. Both conserved end residues are part of each CDR3. A D gene is named only where the DNA matches it firmly. The size of a clone is reported for some rows only, either as once, few or many, or as a class for expanded clones.

j_gene	v_gene	abundance	d_gene	CDR3nt	CDR3aa
TRBJ2-2	TRBV27	-	-	TGTGCCAGCAGTTTATCGTACAGGCCCACCGGGGAGCTGTTTTTT	CASSLSYRPTGELFF
TRBJ2-7	TRBV4-2	few	-	TGTGCCAGCAGCCCGGAACGGGGGCCGGGGCAGTACTTC	CASSPERGPGQYF
TRBJ2-2	TRBV6-1	-	-	TGTGCCAGCGACACCGGGGAGCTGTTTTTT	CASDTGELFF
TRBJ2-5	TRBV7-2	few	TRBD2	TGTGCCAGCAGCTCAGGGACTAGCGGGGGGATAGTGGAGACCCAGTACTTC	CASSSGTSGGIVETQYF
TRBJ2-5	TRBV30	-	-	TGTGCCTGGAGTCCGGGACTAGAGACCCAGTACTTC	CAWSPGLETQYF
TRBJ1-6	TRBV5-1	once	-	TGCGCCAGCAGTCGAGGACAGTATAATTCACCCCTCCACTTT	CASSRGQYNSPLHF
TRBJ2-4	TRBV9	-	TRBD2	TGTGCCAGCAGCGCCGCTAGCGGGGGGCCTTTAAACATTCAGTACTTC	CASSAASGGPLNIQYF
TRBJ1-2	TRBV29-1	few	-	TGCAGCGTTGACTCGGCACCCTCTAACTATGGCTACACCTTC	CSVDSAPSNYGYTF
TRBJ1-2	TRBV29-1	few	TRBD1	TGCAGCGTCCGCGATACAGGGGGGACAAGGGGCTACACCTTC	CSVRDTGGTRGYTF
TRBJ2-5	TRBV29-1	-	TRBD2	TGCAGCGTTGGTGAAAGGCGGGGGGGAGAGACCCAGTACTTC	CSVGERRGGETQYF
TRBJ2-5	TRBV4-3	once	-	TGCGCCAGCAGCCAATTCCCAGAAGAGACCCAGTACTTC	CASSQFPEETQYF
TRBJ2-5	TRBV7-2	-	TRBD2	TGTGCCAGCAGCGGGCGGACTAGCGGGAGGGAGACCCAGTACTTC	CASSGRTSGRETQYF
TRBJ1-4	TRBV19	-	TRBD1	TGTGCCAGTAGCCGAACGGGACAGCTAAATGAAAAACTGTTTTTT	CASSRTGQLNEKLFF
TRBJ2-5	TRBV30	few	TRBD2	TGTGCCTGGAGTGTAGCGGGGGGAACCACCCAGTACTTC	CAWSVAGGTTQYF
TRBJ2-3	TRBV2	-	-	TGTGCCAGCAAGCCGGGACTTCCCACAGATACGCAGTATTTT	CASKPGLPTDTQYF
TRBJ1-2	TRBV28	-	-	TGTGCCAGCAGCTTACAGGGACCCTATGGCTACACCTTC	CASSLQGPYGYTF
TRBJ1-2	TRBV5-1	few	TRBD1	TGCGCCAGCAGCTTCGGACAGGGTGGTGGCTACACCTTC	CASSFGQGGGYTF
TRBJ1-2	TRBV29-1	-	-	TGCAGCGTAAGACAGGACTTGAACTATGGCTACACCTTC	CSVRQDLNYGYTF
TRBJ1-6	TRBV25-1	few	TRBD1	TGTGCCAGCAGTGGCCGGGACAGCTATTCACCCCTCCACTTT	CASSGRDSYSPLHF
TRBJ2-5	TRBV15	-	-	TGTGCCACCAGCAGACGTTCGGGGGTAGGGGGTTTCGGAGAGACCCAGTACTTC	CATSRRSGVGGFGETQYF
TRBJ1-5	TRBV10-3	-	-	TGTGCCATCAGTGAGTCGAAGGGGAAACGGAGCAATCAGCCCCAGCATTTT	CAISESKGKRSNQPQHF
TRBJ2-1	TRBV2	few	TRBD2	TGTGCCAGCAGTGCCCCCACCGGGCTAGCGGGGGGGAGGGAGCAGTTCTTC	CASSAPTGLAGGREQFF
TRBJ2-1	TRBV29-1	few	TRBD2	TGCAGCGTTGAGGTGGCTAGCGGGGGGACCTACAATGAGCAGTTCTTC	CSVEVASGGTYNEQFF
TRBJ1-6	TRBV6-5	-	-	TGTGCCAGCAGCCCGGTGGGGGGTAATTCACCCCTCCACTTT	CASSPVGGNSPLHF
TRBJ1-1	TRBV7-2	-	-	TGTGCCAGCAGCCCCCGGGCGAACACTGAAGCTTTCTTT	CASSPRANTEAFF
TRBJ1-2	TRBV5-6	many	-	TGTGCCAGCAGCTCCCCTGGCATGTTCAGGGACCCTGGCTACACCTTC	CASSSPGMFRDPGYTF
TRBJ1-2	TRBV29-1	-	-	TGCAGCGTTGGACAGGACTTCGATGGCTACACCTTC	CSVGQDFDGYTF
TRBJ2-5	TRBV7-2	-	-	TGTGCCAGCAGCTGGAGACTACCTATTCGGCCCCAAGAGACCCAGTACTTC	CASSWRLPIRPQETQYF
TRBJ2-7	TRBV5-1	-	-	TGCGCCAGCAGCTACGGGACCTCCTACGAGCAGTACTTC	CASSYGTSYEQYF
TRBJ1-1	TRBV9	-	-	TGTGCCAGCAGCGGCAGTGGGAACACTGAAGCTTTCTTT	CASSGSGNTEAFF
TRBJ2-7	TRBV10-3	-	TRBD1	TGTGCCATCAGTGAGTCCGGGACAGCCTACGAGCAGTACTTC	CAISESGTAYEQYF
TRBJ2-3	TRBV7-3	-	-	TGTGCCAGCAGCATACAGCCGGATACGCAGTATTTT	CASSIQPDTQYF
TRBJ2-5	TRBV29-1	-	-	TGCAGCGGTACGGCGAGGGGGGAAAGAGAGACCCAGTACTTC	CSGTARGERETQYF
TRBJ2-5	TRBV2	-	TRBD1	TGTGCCAGCAGTGAAAGGGACAGACAAGAGACCCAGTACTTC	CASSERDRQETQYF
TRBJ1-1	TRBV7-9	-	-	TGTGCCAGCAGCTTCTCGCAGTTTGAAGCTTTCTTT	CASSFSQFEAFF
TRBJ2-5	TRBV5-1	-	TRBD2	TGCGCCAGCAGCTTGGCTCCCCTAGCGGGGGCGGTGGAGACCCAGTACTTC	CASSLAPLAGAVETQYF
TRBJ2-5	TRBV7-2	-	TRBD2	TGTGCCAGCAGCTTAGTAGCGGGCCCTCAAGAGACCCAGTACTTC	CASSLVAGPQETQYF
TRBJ2-6	TRBV27	-	-	TGTGCCAGCAGTTTGTCTGGGGCCAACGTCCTGACTTTC	CASSLSGANVLTF
TRBJ2-7	TRBV10-3	-	TRBD2	TGTGCCATCAGTGAGTCGGTGACTAGCGGGGAGGGCGAGCAGTACTTC	CAISESVTSGEGEQYF
TRBJ1-3	TRBV29-1	few	TRBD1	TGCAGCGTTGGACAGGGGGCTACTGGAAACACCATATATTTT	CSVGQGATGNTIYF
TRBJ2-3	TRBV12-5	few	-	TGTGCTAGTGGTTTGGTTATGGGGGTCGGCACAGATACGCAGTATTTT	CASGLVMGVGTDTQYF
TRBJ2-5	TRBV6-1	few	-	TGTGCCAGGGGGGTCACACGGGAGACCCAGTACTTC	CARGVTRETQYF
TRBJ2-1	TRBV5-1	-	TRBD1	TGCGCCTCATGGACAGGGCTTACAACTGAGCAGTTCTTC	CASWTGLTTEQFF
TRBJ2-2	TRBV7-2	-	TRBD1	TGTGCCAGCAGCAACCGACAGGGGACCGGGGAGCTGTTTTTT	CASSNRQGTGELFF
TRBJ1-4	TRBV5-1	few	TRBD1	TGCGCCAGCAGCCGGGACAGGGGCGATGCAACTAATGAAAAACTGTTTTTT	CASSRDRGDATNEKLFF
TRBJ1-6	TRBV7-9	-	TRBD1	TGTGCCAGCAGCTTAGACAGGGGGACTTCACCCCTCCACTTT	CASSLDRGTSPLHF
TRBJ2-5	TRBV25-1	-	TRBD1	TGTGCCAGCAGTGAACCCGGACAGGGTGTGACCCAGTACTTC	CASSEPGQGVTQYF
TRBJ2-3	TRBV7-8	-	-	TGTGCCAGCAGCGTTCGTGGGGACGGCACAGATACGCAGTATTTT	CASSVRGDGTDTQYF